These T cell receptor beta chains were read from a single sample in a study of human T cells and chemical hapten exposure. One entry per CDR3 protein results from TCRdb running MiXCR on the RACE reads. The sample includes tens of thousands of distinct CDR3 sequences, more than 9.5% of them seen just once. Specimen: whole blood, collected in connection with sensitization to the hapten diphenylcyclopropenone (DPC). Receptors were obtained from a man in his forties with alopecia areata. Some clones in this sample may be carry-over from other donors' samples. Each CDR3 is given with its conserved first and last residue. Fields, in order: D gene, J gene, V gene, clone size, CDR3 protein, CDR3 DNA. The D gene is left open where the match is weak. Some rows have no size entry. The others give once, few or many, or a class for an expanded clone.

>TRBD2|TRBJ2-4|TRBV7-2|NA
CASSLGTSGLAKNIQYF
TGTGCCAGCAGCTTAGGGACTAGCGGTCTAGCCAAAAACATTCAGTACTTC
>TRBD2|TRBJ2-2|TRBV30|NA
CAWFGTSGNTGELFF
TGTGCCTGGTTTGGGACTAGCGGGAACACCGGGGAGCTGTTTTTT
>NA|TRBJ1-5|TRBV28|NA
CASSSGGSQPQHF
TGTGCCAGCAGTAGCGGGGGAAGTCAGCCCCAGCATTTT
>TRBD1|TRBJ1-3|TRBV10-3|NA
CAISDTGAPGNTIYF
TGTGCCATCAGTGATACAGGGGCGCCTGGAAACACCATATATTTT
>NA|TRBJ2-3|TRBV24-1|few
CATSSTTDTQYF
TGTGCCACCAGTTCGACGACAGATACGCAGTATTTT
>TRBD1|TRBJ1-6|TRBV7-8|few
CASSLGSGTVRSPLHF
TGTGCCAGCAGCTTAGGATCCGGGACAGTTCGTTCACCCCTCCACTTT
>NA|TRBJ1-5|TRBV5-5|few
CASSHDGTEGYYSNQPQHF
TGTGCCAGCAGCCACGATGGGACGGAGGGGTATTATAGCAATCAGCCCCAGCATTTT
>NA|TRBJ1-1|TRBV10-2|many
CASKYLNTEAFF
TGCGCCAGCAAGTACTTGAACACTGAAGCTTTCTTT
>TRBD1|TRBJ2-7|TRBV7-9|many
CASSSDRESLEQYF
TGTGCCAGCAGTTCCGACAGGGAGTCGCTCGAGCAGTACTTC
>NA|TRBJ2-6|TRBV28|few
CASSKAGANVLTF
TGTGCCAGCAGTAAAGCGGGGGCCAACGTCCTGACTTTC
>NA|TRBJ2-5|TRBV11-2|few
CASSLFETQYF
TGTGCCAGCAGCCTATTCGAGACCCAGTACTTC
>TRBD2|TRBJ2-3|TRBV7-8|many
CASRLVRTSGISGTDTQYF
TGTGCCAGCAGATTGGTTAGAACTAGCGGGATTTCGGGGACAGATACGCAGTATTTT
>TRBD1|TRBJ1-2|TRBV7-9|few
CASSEAGQGIYGYTF
TGTGCCAGCAGCGAAGCGGGACAGGGGATATATGGCTACACCTTC
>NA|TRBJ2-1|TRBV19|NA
CASSTRTEPSQFF
TGTGCCAGTAGTACCCGGACGGAGCCTTCGCAGTTCTTC
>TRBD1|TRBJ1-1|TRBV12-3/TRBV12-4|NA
CASSLTRGYSEAFF
TGTGCCAGCAGTTTAACCAGGGGGTATAGTGAAGCTTTCTTT
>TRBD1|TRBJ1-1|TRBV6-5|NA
CASRRQGSTEAFF
TGTGCCAGCAGAAGACAGGGGAGCACTGAAGCTTTCTTT
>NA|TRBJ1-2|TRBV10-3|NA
CAISEPPRPVANYGYTF
TGTGCCATCAGTGAGCCTCCAAGACCTGTGGCTAACTATGGCTACACCTTC
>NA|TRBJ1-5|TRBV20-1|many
CSARILGVSQPQHF
TGCAGTGCTAGAATTCTAGGGGTATCTCAGCCCCAGCATTTT
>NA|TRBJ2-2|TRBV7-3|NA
CASSLEGRVSGELFF
TGTGCCAGCAGCTTAGAGGGAAGAGTTTCCGGGGAGCTGTTTTTT
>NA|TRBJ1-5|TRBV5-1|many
CASSLAGSSNQPQHF
TGCGCCAGCAGCTTGGCAGGTTCTAGCAATCAGCCCCAGCATTTT
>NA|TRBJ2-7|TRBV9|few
CASSVDAGGVYEQYF
TGTGCCAGCAGCGTAGATGCAGGGGGGGTCTACGAGCAGTACTTC
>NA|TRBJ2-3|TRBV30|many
CAWRTGTTSTDTQYF
TGTGCCTGGAGAACAGGGACTACTAGCACAGATACGCAGTATTTT
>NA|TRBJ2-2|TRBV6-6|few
CASSYSRGPGPVELFF
TGTGCCAGCAGTTACTCGAGGGGCCCAGGGCCGGTCGAGCTGTTTTTT
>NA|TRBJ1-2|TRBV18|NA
CASSRQENYGYTF
TGTGCCAGCTCGCGTCAGGAAAACTATGGCTACACCTTC
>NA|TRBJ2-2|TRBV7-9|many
CASSHSAGELFF
TGTGCCAGCAGCCACAGTGCCGGGGAGCTGTTTTTT
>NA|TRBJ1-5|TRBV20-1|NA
CSARTDYSNQPQHF
TGCAGTGCGAGGACGGATTATAGCAATCAGCCCCAGCATTTT
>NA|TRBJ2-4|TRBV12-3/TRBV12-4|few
CASSLAGGLKNIQYF
TGTGCCAGCAGTTTAGCGGGAGGACTCAAAAACATTCAGTACTTC
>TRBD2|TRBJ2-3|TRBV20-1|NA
CSARSVTSGSTDTQYF
TGCAGTGCTAGATCGGTGACTAGCGGGAGCACAGATACGCAGTATTTT
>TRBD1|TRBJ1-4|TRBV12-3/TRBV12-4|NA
CASSQGQGWNRLFF
TGTGCCAGCAGTCAGGGACAGGGGTGGAACCGACTGTTTTTT
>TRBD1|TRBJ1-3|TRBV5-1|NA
CASSLKGRGHSGNTIYF
TGCGCCAGCAGCTTGAAGGGCAGGGGGCACTCTGGAAACACCATATATTTT
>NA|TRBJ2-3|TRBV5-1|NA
CASSLEVTDTQYF
TGCGCCAGCAGCTTGGAAGTCACAGATACGCAGTATTTT
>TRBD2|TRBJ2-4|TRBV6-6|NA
CASSYSPAGQLAKNIQYF
TGTGCCAGCAGTTACTCCCCAGCGGGGCAACTAGCCAAAAACATTCAGTACTTC
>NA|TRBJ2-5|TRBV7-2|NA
CASSIDHPETQYF
TGTGCCAGCAGCATCGACCACCCTGAGACCCAGTACTTC
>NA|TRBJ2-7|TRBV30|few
CAWSGQGGVYEQYF
TGTGCCTGGAGTGGGCAGGGAGGAGTCTACGAGCAGTACTTC
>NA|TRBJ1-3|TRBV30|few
CAWFTGTAGNTIYF
TGTGCCTGGTTTACCGGGACTGCTGGAAACACCATATATTTT
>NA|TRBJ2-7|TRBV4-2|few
CASSQEGSEQYF
TGTGCCAGCAGCCAAGAGGGGTCCGAGCAGTACTTC
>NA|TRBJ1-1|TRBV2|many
CASSEGEVYTEAFF
TGTGCCAGCAGCGAGGGAGAGGTTTACACTGAAGCTTTCTTT
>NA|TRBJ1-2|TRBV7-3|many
CASSQGTGRYGYTF
TGTGCCAGCAGCCAAGGCACCGGACGGTATGGCTACACCTTC
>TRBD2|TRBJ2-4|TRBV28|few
CASSPGLAENIQYF
TGTGCCAGCAGCCCGGGACTAGCGGAAAACATTCAGTACTTC
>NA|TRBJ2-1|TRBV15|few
CATSRDKGGLVYNEQFF
TGTGCCACCAGCAGAGATAAGGGGGGGCTAGTCTACAATGAGCAGTTCTTC
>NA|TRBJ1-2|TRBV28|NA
CVSIQGNTYGYTF
TGTGTCAGCATTCAGGGAAATACTTATGGCTACACCTTC
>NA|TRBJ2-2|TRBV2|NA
CASSDVGRPGGELFF
TGTGCCAGCAGTGATGTCGGCAGGCCGGGCGGGGAGCTGTTTTTT